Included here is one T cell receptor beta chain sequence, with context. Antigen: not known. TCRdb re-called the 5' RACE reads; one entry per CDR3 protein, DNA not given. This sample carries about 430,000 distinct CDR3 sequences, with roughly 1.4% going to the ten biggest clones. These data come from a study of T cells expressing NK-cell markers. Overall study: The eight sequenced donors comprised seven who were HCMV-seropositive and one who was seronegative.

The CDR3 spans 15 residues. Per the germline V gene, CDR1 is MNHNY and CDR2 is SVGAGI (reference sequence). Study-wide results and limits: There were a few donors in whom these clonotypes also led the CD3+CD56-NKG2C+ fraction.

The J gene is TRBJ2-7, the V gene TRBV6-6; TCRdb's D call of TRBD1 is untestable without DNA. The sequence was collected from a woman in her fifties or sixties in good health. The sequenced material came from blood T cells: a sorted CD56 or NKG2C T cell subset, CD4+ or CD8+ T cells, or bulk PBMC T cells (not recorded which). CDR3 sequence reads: CASSFPGAISYEQYF.